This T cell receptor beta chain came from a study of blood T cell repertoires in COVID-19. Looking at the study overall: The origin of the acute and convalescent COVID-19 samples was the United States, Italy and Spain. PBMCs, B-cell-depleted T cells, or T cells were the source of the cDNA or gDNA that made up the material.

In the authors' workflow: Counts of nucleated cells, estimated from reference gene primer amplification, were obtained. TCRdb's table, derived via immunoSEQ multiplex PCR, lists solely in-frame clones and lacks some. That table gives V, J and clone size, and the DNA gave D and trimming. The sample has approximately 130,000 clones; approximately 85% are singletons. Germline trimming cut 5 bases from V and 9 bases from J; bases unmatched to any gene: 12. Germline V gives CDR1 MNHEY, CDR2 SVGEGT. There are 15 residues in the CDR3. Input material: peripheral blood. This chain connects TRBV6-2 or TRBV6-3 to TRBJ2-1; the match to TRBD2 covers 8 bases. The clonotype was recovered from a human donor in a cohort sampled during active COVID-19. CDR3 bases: TGTGCCAGCAGTGCACCAGCGGGAGTGTTTGGTGAGCAGTTCTTC. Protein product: CASSAPAGVFGEQFF.